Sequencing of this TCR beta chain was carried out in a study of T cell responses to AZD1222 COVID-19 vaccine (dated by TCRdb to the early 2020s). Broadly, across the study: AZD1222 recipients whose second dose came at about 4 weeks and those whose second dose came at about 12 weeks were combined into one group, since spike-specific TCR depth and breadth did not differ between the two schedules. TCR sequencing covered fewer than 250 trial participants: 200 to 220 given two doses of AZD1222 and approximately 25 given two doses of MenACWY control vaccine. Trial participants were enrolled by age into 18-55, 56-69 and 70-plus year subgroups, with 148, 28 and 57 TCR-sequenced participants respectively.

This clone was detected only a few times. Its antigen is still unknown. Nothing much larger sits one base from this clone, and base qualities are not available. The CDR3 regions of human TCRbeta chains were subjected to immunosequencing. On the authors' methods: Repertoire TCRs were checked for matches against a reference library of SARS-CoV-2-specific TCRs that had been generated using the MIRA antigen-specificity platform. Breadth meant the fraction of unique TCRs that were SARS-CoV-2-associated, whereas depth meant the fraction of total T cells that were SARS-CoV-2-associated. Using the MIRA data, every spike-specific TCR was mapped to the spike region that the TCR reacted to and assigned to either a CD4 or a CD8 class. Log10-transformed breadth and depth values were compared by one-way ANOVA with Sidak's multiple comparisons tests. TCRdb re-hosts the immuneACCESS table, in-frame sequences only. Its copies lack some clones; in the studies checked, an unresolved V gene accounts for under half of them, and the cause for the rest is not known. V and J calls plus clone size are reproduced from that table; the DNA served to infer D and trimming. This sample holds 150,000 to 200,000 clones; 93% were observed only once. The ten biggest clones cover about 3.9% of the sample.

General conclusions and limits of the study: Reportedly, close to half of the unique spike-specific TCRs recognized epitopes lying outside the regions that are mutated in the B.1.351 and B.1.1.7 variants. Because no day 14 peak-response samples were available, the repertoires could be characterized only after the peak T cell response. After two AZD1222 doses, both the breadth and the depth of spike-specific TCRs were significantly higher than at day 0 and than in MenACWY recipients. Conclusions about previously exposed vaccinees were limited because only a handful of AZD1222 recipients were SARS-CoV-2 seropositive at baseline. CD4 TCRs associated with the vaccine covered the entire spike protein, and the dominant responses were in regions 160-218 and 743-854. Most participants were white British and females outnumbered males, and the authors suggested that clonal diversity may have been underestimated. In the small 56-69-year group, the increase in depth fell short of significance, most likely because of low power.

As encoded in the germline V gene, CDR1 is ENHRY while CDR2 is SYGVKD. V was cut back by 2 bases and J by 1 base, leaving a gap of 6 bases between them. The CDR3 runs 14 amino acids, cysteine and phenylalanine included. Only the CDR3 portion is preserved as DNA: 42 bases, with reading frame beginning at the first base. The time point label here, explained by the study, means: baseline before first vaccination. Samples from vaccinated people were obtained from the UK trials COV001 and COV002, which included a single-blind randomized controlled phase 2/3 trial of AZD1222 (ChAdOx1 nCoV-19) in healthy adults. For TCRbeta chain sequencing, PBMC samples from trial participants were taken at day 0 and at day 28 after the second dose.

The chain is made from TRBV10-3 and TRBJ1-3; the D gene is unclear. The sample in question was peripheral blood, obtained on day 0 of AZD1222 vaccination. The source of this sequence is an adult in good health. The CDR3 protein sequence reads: CAISERVSGNTIYF. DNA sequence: TGTGCCATCAGTGAGAGGGTTTCTGGAAACACCATATATTTT.